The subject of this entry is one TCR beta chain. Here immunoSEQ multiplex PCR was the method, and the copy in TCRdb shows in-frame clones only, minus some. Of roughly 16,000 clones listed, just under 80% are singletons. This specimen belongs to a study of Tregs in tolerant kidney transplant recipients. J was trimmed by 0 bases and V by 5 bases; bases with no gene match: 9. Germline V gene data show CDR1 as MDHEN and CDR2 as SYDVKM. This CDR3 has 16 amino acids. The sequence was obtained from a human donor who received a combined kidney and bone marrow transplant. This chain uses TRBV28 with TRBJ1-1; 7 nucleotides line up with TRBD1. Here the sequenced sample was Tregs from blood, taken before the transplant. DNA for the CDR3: TGTGCCAGCAGTCCGAGACAGGGTCCAATGAACACTGAAGCTTTCTTT. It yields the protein CASSPRQGPMNTEAFF.